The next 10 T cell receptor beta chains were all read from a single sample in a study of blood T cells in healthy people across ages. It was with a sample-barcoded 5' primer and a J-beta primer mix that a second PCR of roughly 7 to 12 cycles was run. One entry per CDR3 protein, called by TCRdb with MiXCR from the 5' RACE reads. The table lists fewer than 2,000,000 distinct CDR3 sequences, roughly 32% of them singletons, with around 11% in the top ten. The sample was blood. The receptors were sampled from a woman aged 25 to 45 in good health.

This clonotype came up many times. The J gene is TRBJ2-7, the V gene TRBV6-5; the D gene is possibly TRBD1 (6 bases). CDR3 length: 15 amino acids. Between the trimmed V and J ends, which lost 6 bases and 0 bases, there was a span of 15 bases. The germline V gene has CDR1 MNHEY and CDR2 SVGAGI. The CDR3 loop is CASSPGQSSSYEQYF. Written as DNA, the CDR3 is TGTGCCAGCAGCCCCGGACAGTCGAGCTCCTACGAGCAGTACTTC.

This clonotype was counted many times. The CDR3 nucleotides read TGCAGCGTGACACCGACAGGGTCCACCGATACGCAGTATTTT. Its protein product is CSVTPTGSTDTQYF. The chain uses TRBV29-1 and TRBJ2-3, with 7 positions matching TRBD1. Germline lookup yields CDR1 SQVTM and CDR2 ANQGSEA. The CDR3 runs 14 residues. Trimming removed 6 bases from V and 6 bases from J; junction bases left unmatched: 12.

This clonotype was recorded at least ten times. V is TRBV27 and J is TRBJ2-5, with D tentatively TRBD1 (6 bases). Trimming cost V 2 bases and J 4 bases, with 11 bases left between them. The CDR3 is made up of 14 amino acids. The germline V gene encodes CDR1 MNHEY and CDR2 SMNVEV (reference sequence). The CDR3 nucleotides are TGTGCCAGCAGTTTACTTGGGGGCCGAGAGACCCAGTACTTC. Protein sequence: CASSLLGGRETQYF.

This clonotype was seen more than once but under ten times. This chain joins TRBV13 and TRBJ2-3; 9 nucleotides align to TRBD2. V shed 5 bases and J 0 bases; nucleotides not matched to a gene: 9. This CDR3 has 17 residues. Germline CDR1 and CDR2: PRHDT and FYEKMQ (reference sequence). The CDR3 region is CASSPQLAGTSTDTQYF. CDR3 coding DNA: TGTGCCAGCAGCCCCCAACTAGCGGGTACTAGCACAGATACGCAGTATTTT.

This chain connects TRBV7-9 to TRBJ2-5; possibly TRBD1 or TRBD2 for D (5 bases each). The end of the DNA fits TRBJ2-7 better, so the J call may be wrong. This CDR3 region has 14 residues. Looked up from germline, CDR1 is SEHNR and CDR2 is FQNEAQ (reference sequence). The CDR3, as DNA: TGTGCCAGCACCTCGGGGCAGGGAAGGGACGAGCAGTACTTC. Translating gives CASTSGQGRDEQYF.

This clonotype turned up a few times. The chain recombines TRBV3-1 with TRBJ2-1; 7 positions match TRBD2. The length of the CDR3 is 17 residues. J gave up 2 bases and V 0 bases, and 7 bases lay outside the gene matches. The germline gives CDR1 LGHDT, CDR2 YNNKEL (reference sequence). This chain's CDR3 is CASSQERLLAAYNEQFF. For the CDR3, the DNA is TGTGCCAGCAGCCAAGAGCGGTTGCTAGCGGCCTACAATGAGCAGTTCTTC.

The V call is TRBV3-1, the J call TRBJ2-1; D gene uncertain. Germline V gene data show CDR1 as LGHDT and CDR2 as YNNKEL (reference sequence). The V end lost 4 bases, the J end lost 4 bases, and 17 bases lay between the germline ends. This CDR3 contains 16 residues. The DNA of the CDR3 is TGTGCCAGCAGCCGCCTAGGGTGGCAGGAATACAATGAGCAGTTCTTC. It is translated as CASSRLGWQEYNEQFF.

The CDR3 here is CASSLGLVTTGELFF. The DNA for the CDR3 is TGTGCCAGCAGCTTGGGACTAGTTACCACCGGGGAGCTGTTTTTT. The V call is TRBV5-6, the J call TRBJ2-2; D might be TRBD2 (6 bases). Germline values: CDR1 SGHDT, CDR2 YYEEEE. V was shortened by 0 bases and J by 4 bases, with 10 bases between the two germline ends. The CDR3 sequence is 15 residues long.

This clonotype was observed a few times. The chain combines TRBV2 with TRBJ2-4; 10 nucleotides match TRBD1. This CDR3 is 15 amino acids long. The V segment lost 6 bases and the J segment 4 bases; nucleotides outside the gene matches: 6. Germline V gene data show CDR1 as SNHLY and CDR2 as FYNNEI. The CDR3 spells CASRPGTGDKNIQYF. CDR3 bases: TGTGCCAGCAGACCCGGGACAGGGGATAAAAACATTCAGTACTTC.

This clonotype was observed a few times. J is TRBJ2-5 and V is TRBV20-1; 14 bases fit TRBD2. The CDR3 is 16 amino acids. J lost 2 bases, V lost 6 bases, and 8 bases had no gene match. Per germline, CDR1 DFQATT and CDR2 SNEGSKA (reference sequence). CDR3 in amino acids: CSAGRRTSGGQETQYF. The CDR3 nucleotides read TGCAGTGCCGGAAGGAGGACTAGCGGGGGGCAAGAGACCCAGTACTTC.